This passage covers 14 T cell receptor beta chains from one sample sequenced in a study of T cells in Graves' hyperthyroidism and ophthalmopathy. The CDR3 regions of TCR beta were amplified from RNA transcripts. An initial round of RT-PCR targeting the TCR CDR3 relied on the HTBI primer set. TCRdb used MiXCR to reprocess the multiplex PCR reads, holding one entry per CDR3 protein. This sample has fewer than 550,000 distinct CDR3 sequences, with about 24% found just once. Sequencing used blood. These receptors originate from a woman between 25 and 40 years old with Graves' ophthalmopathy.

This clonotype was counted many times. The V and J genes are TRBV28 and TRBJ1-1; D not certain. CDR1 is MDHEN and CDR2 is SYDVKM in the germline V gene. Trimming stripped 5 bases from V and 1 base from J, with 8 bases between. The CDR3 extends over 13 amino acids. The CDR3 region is CASSPTTNTEAFF. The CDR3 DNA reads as TGTGCCAGCAGTCCTACAACGAACACTGAAGCTTTCTTT.

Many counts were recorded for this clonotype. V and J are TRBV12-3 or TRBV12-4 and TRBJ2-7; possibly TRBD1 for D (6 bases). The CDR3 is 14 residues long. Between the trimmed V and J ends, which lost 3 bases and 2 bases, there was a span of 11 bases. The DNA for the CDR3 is TGTGCCAGCAGTTTTGGACAGAACCCCTACGAGCAGTACTTC. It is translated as CASSFGQNPYEQYF.

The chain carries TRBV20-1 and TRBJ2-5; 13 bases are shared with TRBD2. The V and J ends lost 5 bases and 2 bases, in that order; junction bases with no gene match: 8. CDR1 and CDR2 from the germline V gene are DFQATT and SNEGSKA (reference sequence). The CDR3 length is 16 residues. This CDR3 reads CSALRLAGGHQETQYF. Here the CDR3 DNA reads TGCAGTGCTCTACGACTAGCGGGGGGTCATCAAGAGACCCAGTACTTC.

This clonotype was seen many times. CDR3: CSARDLQGAMTGELFF. Written as DNA, the CDR3 is TGCAGTGCTAGAGATCTCCAGGGGGCAATGACCGGGGAGCTGTTTTTT. The rearrangement joins TRBV20-1 to TRBJ2-2; 8 bases are a match to TRBD1. The CDR3 contains 16 residues. Germline CDR1 reads DFQATT; CDR2 reads SNEGSKA (reference sequence). Trimming removed 0 bases from V and 5 bases from J; junction bases left unmatched: 8.

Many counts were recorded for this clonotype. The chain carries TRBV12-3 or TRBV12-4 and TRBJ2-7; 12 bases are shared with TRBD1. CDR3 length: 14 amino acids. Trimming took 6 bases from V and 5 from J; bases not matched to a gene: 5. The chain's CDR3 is CASRYGTGGDEQYF. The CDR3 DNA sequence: TGTGCCAGCAGATACGGGACAGGGGGCGACGAGCAGTACTTC.

CDR3 loop: CASSQSWGGLSETQYF. CDR3 in DNA: TGTGCCAGCAGCCAATCATGGGGGGGCTTATCAGAGACCCAGTACTTC. The chain couples TRBV4-2 to TRBJ2-5; D perhaps matches TRBD2 (7 bases). The germline V gene has CDR1 LGHNA and CDR2 YNFKEQ. The CDR3 consists of 16 residues. The V end lost 2 bases, the J end lost 4 bases, and 17 bases lay between the germline ends.

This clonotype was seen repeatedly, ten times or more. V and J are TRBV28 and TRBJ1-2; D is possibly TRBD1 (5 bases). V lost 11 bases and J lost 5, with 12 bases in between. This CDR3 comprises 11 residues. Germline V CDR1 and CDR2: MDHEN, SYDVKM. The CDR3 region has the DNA TGTGCCTGGGGCCCGAGTTATGGCTACACCTTC. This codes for CAWGPSYGYTF.

DNA of the CDR3: TGTGCCAGCAGCCTTCTCGGACTAGCGGGAGGACGAGAGACCCAGTACTTC. Residues: CASSLLGLAGGRETQYF. The V and J genes are TRBV11-2 and TRBJ2-5; 14 nucleotides line up with TRBD2. The CDR3 runs 17 residues. CDR1 is SGHAT and CDR2 is FQNNGV in the germline V gene. V gave up 5 bases and J gave up 4 bases; unmatched junction bases: 9.

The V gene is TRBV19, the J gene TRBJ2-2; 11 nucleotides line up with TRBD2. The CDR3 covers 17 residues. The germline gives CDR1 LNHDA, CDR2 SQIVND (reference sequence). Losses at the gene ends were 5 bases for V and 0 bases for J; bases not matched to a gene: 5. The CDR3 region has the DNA TGTGCCAGTAGTGGTCTAGCGGGAGGACCGAACACCGGGGAGCTGTTTTTT. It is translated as CASSGLAGGPNTGELFF.

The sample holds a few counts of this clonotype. CDR3: CASSSQGSAHTGELFF. CDR3 coding DNA: TGTGCCAGCTCAAGCCAGGGGAGCGCGCACACCGGGGAGCTGTTTTTT. The chain carries TRBV18 and TRBJ2-2, with a possible D match to TRBD1 (6 bases). The CDR3 is 16 residues long. Germline CDR1 is KGHSH and CDR2 is LQKENI. With 5 bases removed from V and 3 bases from J, the gap between germline ends came to 16 bases. Full variable domain (remainder filled in from reference TRBV18 and TRBJ2-2): NAGVMQNPRHLVRRRGQEARLRCSPMKGHSHVYWYRQLPEEGLKFMVYLQKENIIDESGMPKERFSAEFPKEGPSILRIQQVVRGDSAAYFCASSSQGSAHTGELFFGEGSRLTVL.

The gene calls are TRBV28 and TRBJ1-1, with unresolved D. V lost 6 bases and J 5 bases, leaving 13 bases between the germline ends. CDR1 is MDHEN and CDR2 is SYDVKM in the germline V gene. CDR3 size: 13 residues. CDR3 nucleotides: TGTGCCAGCAGCTTAGCGTTCGAGACTGAAGCTTTCTTT. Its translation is CASSLAFETEAFF.

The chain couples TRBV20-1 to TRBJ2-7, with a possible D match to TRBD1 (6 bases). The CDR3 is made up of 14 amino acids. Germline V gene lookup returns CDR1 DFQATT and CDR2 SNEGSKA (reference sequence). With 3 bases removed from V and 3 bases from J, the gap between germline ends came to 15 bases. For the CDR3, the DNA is TGCAGTGCTAGCTCGTCCGGACAGCTCTACGAGCAGTACTTC. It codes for CSASSSGQLYEQYF.

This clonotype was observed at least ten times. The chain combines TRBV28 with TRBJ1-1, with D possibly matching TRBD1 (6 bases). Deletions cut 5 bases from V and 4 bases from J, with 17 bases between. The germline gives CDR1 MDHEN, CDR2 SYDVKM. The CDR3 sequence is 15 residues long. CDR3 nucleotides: TGTGCCAGCAGTCCAACTACAGGGAGGGGCACTGAAGCTTTCTTT. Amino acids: CASSPTTGRGTEAFF.

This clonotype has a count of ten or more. CDR3 coding DNA: TGTGCCAGCAGTCCCCTCCTAACAGGCTACGAGCAGTACTTC. Amino acids: CASSPLLTGYEQYF. The chain is built from TRBV28 and TRBJ2-7, with a tentative D call TRBD1 (5 bases). There are 14 residues in the CDR3. V lost 5 bases and J lost 3, with 14 bases in between. From germline, CDR1 is MDHEN and CDR2 SYDVKM.